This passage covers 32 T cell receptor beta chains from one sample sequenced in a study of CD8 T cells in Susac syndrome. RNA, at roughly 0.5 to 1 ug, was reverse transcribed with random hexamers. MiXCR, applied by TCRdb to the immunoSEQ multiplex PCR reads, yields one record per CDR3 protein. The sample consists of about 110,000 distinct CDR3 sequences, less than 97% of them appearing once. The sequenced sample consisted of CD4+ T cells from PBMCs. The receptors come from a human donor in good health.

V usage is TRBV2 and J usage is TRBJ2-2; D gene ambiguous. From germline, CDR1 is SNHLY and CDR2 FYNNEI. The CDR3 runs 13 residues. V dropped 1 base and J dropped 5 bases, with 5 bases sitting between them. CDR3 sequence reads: CASSEEVTGELFF. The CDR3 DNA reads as TGTGCCAGCAGTGAAGAGGTAACCGGGGAGCTGTTTTTT.

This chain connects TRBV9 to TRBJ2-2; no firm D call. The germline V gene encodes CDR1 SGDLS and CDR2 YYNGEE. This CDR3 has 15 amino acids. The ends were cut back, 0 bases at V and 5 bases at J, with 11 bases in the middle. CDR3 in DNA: TGTGCCAGCAGCGTAGCTAGGAGTTTAACCGGGGAGCTGTTTTTT. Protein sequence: CASSVARSLTGELFF.

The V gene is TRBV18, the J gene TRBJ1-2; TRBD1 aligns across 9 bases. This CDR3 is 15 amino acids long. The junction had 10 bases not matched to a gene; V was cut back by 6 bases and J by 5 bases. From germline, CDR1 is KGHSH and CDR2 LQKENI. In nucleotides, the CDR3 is TGTGCCAGCTCGCCTAACTCCGGGACAGGGTATGGCTACACCTTC. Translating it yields CASSPNSGTGYGYTF.

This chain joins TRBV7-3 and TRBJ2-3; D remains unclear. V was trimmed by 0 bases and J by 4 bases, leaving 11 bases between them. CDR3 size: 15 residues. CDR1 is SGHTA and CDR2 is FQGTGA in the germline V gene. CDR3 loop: CASSLTVLGADTQYF. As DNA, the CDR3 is TGTGCCAGCAGCTTAACGGTTCTCGGAGCAGATACGCAGTATTTT.

The CDR3 reads CASSPPGVNTEAFF. The CDR3 bases are TGTGCCAGCTCACCACCAGGAGTTAACACTGAAGCTTTCTTT. The chain recombines TRBV18 with TRBJ1-1; D unresolved. V shed 0 bases and J shed 2 bases, with 7 bases lying between them. This CDR3 has 14 residues. Germline CDR1 is KGHSH and CDR2 is LQKENI. The full variable domain, completed using reference TRBV18 and TRBJ1-1, is NAGVMQNPRHLVRRRGQEARLRCSPMKGHSHVYWYRQLPEEGLKFMVYLQKENIIDESGMPKERFSAEFPKEGPSILRIQQVVRGDSAAYFCASSPPGVNTEAFFGQGTRLTVV.

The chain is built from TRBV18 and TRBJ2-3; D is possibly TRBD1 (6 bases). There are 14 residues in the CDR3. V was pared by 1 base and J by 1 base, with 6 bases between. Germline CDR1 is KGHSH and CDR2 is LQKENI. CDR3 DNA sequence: TGTGCCAGCTCACCACAGGGGGGCACAGATACGCAGTATTTT. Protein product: CASSPQGGTDTQYF. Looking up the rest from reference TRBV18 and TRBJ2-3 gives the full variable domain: NAGVMQNPRHLVRRRGQEARLRCSPMKGHSHVYWYRQLPEEGLKFMVYLQKENIIDESGMPKERFSAEFPKEGPSILRIQQVVRGDSAAYFCASSPQGGTDTQYFGPGTRLTVL.

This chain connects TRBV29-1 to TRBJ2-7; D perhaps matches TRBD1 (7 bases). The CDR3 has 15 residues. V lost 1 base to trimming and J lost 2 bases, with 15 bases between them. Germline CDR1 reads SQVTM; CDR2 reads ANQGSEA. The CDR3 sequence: CSVEGLAGGTYEQYF. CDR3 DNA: TGCAGCGTTGAAGGTTTGGCAGGGGGGACCTACGAGCAGTACTTC.

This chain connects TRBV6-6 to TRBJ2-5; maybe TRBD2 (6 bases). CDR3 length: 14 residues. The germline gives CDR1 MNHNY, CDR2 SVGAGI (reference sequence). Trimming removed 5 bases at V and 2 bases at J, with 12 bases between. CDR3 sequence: CASSRGLKQETQYF. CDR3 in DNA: TGTGCCAGCAGTAGGGGACTGAAGCAAGAGACCCAGTACTTC.

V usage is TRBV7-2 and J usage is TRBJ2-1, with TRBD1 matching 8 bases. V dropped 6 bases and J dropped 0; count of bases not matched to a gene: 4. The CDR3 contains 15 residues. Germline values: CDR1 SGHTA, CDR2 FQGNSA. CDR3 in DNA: TGTGCCAGCAGGCTTCAGGGGGCCTCCTACAATGAGCAGTTCTTC. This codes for CASRLQGASYNEQFF.

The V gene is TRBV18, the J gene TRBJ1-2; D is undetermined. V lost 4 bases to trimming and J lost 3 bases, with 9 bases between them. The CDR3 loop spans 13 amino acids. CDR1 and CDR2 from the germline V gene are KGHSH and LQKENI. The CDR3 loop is CASSQGPDYGYTF. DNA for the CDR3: TGTGCCAGCTCACAAGGGCCGGACTATGGCTACACCTTC.

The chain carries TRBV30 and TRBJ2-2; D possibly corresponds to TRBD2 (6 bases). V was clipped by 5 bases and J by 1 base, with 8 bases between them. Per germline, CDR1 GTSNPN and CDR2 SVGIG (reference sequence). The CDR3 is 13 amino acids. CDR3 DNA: TGTGCCTGGCGGACTATGAACACCGGGGAGCTGTTTTTT. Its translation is CAWRTMNTGELFF.

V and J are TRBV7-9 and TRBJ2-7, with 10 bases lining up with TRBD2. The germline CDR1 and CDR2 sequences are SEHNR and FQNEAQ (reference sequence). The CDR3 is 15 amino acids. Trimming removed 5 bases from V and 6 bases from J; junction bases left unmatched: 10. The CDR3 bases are TGTGCCAGCAGCCCGTTGCGGACTAGCGGTGTCGAGCAGTACTTC. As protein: CASSPLRTSGVEQYF.

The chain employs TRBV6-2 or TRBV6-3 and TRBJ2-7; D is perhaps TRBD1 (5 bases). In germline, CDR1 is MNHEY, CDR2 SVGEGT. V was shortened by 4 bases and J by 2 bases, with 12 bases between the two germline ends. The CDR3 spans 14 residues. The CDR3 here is CASSFTGPTYEQYF. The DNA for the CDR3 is TGTGCCAGCAGTTTTACAGGTCCCACCTACGAGCAGTACTTC.

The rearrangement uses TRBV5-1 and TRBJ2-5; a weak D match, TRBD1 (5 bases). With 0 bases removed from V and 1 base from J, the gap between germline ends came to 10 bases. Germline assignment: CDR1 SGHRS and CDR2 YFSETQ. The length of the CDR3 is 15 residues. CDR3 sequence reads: CASSLGDRIQETQYF. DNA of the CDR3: TGCGCCAGCAGCTTGGGTGACAGAATCCAAGAGACCCAGTACTTC. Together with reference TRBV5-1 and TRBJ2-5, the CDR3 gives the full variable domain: KAGVTQTPRYLIKTRGQQVTLSCSPISGHRSVSWYQQTPGQGLQFLFEYFSETQRNKGNFPGRFSGRQFSNSRSEMNVSTLELGDSALYLCASSLGDRIQETQYFGPGTRLLVL.

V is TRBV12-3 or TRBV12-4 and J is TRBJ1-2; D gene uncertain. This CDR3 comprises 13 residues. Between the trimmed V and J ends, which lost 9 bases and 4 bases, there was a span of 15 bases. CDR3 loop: CASSNFVGYGYTF. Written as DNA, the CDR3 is TGTGCCAGTAGTAATTTTGTGGGCTATGGCTACACCTTC.

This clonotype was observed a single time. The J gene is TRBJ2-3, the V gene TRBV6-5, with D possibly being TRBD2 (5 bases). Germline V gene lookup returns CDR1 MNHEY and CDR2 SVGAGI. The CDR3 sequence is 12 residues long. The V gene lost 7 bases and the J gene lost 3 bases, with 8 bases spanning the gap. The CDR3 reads CASISGTDTQYF. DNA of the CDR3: TGTGCCAGCATCTCGGGAACAGATACGCAGTATTTT.

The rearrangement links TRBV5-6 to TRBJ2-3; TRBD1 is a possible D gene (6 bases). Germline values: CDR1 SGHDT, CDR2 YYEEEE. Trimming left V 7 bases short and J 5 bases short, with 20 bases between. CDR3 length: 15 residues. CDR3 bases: TGTGCCAGCGTCGAGACAGGCCCCGGGAAAGATACGCAGTATTTT. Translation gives CASVETGPGKDTQYF.

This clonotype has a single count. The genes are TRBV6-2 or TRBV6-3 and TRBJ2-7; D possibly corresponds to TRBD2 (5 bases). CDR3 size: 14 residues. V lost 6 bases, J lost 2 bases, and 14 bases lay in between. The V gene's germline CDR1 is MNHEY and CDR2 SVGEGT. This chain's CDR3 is CASRRASGPYEQYF. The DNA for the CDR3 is TGTGCCAGCAGGCGGGCAAGTGGACCCTACGAGCAGTACTTC.

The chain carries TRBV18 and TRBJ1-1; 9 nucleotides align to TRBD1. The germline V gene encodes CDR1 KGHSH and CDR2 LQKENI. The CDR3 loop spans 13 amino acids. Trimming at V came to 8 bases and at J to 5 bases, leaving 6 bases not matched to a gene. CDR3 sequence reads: CASLQGAYTEAFF. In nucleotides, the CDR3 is TGTGCCAGCCTACAGGGGGCTTATACTGAAGCTTTCTTT.

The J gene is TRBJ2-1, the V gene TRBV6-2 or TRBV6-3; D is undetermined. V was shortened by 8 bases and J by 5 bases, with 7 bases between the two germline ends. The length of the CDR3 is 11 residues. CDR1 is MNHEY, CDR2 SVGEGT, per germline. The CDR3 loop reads CASGNHNEQFF. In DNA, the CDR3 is TGTGCCAGCGGGAACCACAATGAGCAGTTCTTC.

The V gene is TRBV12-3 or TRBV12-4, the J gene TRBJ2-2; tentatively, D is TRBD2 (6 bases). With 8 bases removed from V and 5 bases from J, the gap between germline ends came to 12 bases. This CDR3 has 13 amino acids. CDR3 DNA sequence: TGTGCCAGCGGATTTCGGGAGACCGGGGAGCTGTTTTTT. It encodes CASGFRETGELFF.

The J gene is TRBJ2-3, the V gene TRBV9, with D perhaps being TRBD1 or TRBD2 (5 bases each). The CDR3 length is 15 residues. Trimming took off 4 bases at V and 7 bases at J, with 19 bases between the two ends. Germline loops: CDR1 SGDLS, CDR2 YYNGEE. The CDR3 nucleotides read TGTGCCAGCAGCCCACAGGCCGGGGTAGTGAATACGCAGTATTTT. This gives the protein CASSPQAGVVNTQYF.

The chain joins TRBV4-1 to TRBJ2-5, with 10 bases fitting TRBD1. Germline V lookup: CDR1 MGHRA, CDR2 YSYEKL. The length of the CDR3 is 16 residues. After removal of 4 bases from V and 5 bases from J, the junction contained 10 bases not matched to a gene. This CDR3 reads CASSPGRQGAWETQYF. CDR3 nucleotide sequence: TGCGCCAGCAGCCCAGGTCGACAGGGGGCATGGGAGACCCAGTACTTC.

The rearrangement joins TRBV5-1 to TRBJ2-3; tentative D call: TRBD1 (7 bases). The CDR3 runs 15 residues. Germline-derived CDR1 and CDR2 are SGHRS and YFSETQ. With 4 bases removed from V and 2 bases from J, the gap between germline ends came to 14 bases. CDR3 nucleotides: TGCGCCAGCAGCCGGGGGACAGAGTTCACAGATACGCAGTATTTT. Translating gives CASSRGTEFTDTQYF.

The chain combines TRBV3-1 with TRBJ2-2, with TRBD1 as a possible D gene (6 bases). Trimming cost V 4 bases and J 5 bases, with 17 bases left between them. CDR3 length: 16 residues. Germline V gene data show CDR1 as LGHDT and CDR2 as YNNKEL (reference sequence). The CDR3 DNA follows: TGTGCCAGCAGCCTTCGACAGGCCGTACCGACCGGGGAGCTGTTTTTT. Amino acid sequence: CASSLRQAVPTGELFF.

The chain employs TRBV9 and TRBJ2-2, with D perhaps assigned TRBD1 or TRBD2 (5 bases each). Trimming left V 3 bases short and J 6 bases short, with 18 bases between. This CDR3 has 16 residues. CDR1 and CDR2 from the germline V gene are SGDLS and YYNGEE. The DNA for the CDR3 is TGTGCCAGCAGCGAACCTCAGGGACCCCTTGCCGGGGAGCTGTTTTTT. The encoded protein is CASSEPQGPLAGELFF.

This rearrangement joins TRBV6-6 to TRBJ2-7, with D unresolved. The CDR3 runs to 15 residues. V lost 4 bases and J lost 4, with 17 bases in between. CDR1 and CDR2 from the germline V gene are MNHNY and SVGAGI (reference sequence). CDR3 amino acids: CASSFSPLTYYEQYF. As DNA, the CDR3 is TGTGCCAGCAGTTTCTCCCCCCTTACTTATTACGAGCAGTACTTC.

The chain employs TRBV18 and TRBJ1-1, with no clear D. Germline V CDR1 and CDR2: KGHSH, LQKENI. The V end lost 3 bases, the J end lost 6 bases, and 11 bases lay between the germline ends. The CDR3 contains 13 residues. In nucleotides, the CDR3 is TGTGCCAGCTCACCGAACCTCGGGTCTGAAGCTTTCTTT. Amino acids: CASSPNLGSEAFF.

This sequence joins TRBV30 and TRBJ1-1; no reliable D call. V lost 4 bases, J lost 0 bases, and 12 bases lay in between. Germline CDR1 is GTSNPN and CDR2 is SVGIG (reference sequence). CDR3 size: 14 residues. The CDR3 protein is CAWKGYTVNTEAFF. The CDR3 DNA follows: TGTGCCTGGAAAGGCTATACCGTGAACACTGAAGCTTTCTTT.

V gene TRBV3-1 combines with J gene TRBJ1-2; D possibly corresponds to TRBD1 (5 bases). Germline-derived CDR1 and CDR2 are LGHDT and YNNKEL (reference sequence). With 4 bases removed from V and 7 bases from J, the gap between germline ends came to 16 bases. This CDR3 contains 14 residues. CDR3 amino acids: CASSPGRAASGYTF. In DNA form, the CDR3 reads TGTGCCAGCAGCCCTGGCAGGGCAGCCTCTGGCTACACCTTC.

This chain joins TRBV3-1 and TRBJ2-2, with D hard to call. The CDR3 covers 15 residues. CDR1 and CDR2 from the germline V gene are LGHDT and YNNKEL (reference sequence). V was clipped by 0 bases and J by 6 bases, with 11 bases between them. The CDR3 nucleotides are TGTGCCAGCAGCCAAGAACTCGTGGTTTCCGGGGAGCTGTTTTTT. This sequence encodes CASSQELVVSGELFF.

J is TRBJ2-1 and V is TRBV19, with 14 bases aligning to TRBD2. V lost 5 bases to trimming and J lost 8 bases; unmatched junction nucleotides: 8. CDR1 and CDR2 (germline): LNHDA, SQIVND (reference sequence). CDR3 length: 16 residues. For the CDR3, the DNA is TGTGCCAGTAGTCCCCCGGGACTAGCGGGAGTGCATGAGCAGTTCTTC. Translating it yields CASSPPGLAGVHEQFF. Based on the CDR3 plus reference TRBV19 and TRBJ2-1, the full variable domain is DGGITQSPKYLFRKEGQNVTLSCEQNLNHDAMYWYRQDPGQGLRLIYYSQIVNDFQKGDIAEGYSVSREKKESFPLTVTSAQKNPTAFYLCASSPPGLAGVHEQFFGPGTRLTVL.